Listed below are T cell receptor delta chains from one sample, sequenced in a study of gamma-delta T cells after stem cell transplantation. TCRdb re-called the RT-PCR reads with CATT. The sample contains 11,000 or so delta-chain clones, 38% of which appear only once. The sample comprised gamma-delta T cells. These receptor sequences come from a human donor. It is not recorded whose cells these are; they may come from a transplant donor. Each CDR3 is given with its conserved first and last residue. A D gene is named only where the DNA matches it firmly. Clone sizes are given selectively: once, few, many, or a class where the clone is expanded.

cdr3_nt: TGTGCTCTGCCCTATCGGGGGATATTAACCGATAAACTCATCTTT
cdr3_aa: CALPYRGILTDKLIF
clone_size: few
v_call: TRDV1
d_call: TRDD3
j_call: TRDJ1

cdr3_nt: TGTGCCTGCGACAACGGGGTACGATGGATTATATGCGATAAACTCATCTTT
cdr3_aa: CACDNGVRWIICDKLIF
clone_size: -
v_call: TRDV2
d_call: -
j_call: TRDJ1

cdr3_nt: TGTGCCTGTGACATACTGGGGGATACGATCTCCTGGGACACCCGACAGATGTTTTTC
cdr3_aa: CACDILGDTISWDTRQMFF
clone_size: -
v_call: TRDV2
d_call: TRDD3
j_call: TRDJ3

cdr3_nt: TGTGCTCTTGGGGACCCCCCAAGGGGGTTGTACTGGGGAGTTAGCCCCTACACCGATAAACTCATCTTT
cdr3_aa: CALGDPPRGLYWGVSPYTDKLIF
clone_size: few
v_call: TRDV1
d_call: TRDD3
j_call: TRDJ1

cdr3_nt: TGTGCTCTTGGGGATTACCCCTTCCTACGGGGATACACCGATAAACTCATCTTT
cdr3_aa: CALGDYPFLRGYTDKLIF
clone_size: -
v_call: TRDV1
d_call: TRDD2
j_call: TRDJ1

cdr3_nt: TGTGCCTTTGGGCCTTCCTATGATAGTCCCCGTCGAACCGATAAACTCATCTTT
cdr3_aa: CAFGPSYDSPRRTDKLIF
clone_size: -
v_call: TRDV3
d_call: TRDD2
j_call: TRDJ1

cdr3_nt: TGTGCCTGTGACTTACTGGGGGATTCGAGCTCCTGGGACACCCGACAGATGTTTTTC
cdr3_aa: CACDLLGDSSSWDTRQMFF
clone_size: -
v_call: TRDV2
d_call: TRDD3
j_call: TRDJ3

cdr3_nt: TGTGCTCTTGGGGAACTATCCCGTGGCCTTCCTATTACTGGGCTAAGGTCCGATAAACTCATCTTT
cdr3_aa: CALGELSRGLPITGLRSDKLIF
clone_size: few
v_call: TRDV1
d_call: TRDD2
j_call: TRDJ1

cdr3_nt: TGTGCTCTTGGGGAAATGGTTCCGGGGGGGACCCCGTTCACCGATAAACTCATCTTT
cdr3_aa: CALGEMVPGGTPFTDKLIF
clone_size: -
v_call: TRDV1
d_call: -
j_call: TRDJ1

cdr3_nt: TGTGCCTGTGACACGCTTGGGGGATACGATAAACTCATCTTT
cdr3_aa: CACDTLGGYDKLIF
clone_size: medium-sized
v_call: TRDV2
d_call: TRDD3
j_call: TRDJ1

cdr3_nt: TGTGCTCTTGGGGAACTAGATCTCCTGGGGATACCTAGGACAGCACAACTCTTCTTT
cdr3_aa: CALGELDLLGIPRTAQLFF
clone_size: few
v_call: TRDV1
d_call: TRDD3
j_call: TRDJ2

cdr3_nt: TGTGCTCTTGGGGAAGCAGGGCCATACTGGGGGAAGTGCACCGATAAACTCATCTTT
cdr3_aa: CALGEAGPYWGKCTDKLIF
clone_size: few
v_call: TRDV1
d_call: TRDD3
j_call: TRDJ1

cdr3_nt: TGTGCCTGTGACACCTTGGGGGATTTGACAGCACAACTCTTCTTT
cdr3_aa: CACDTLGDLTAQLFF
clone_size: medium-sized
v_call: TRDV2
d_call: TRDD3
j_call: TRDJ2

cdr3_nt: TGTGCTCTTGGGGGAAGCGGGATCCAACTAAACCGGTCGTACACCGATAAACTCATCTTT
cdr3_aa: CALGGSGIQLNRSYTDKLIF
clone_size: few
v_call: TRDV1
d_call: -
j_call: TRDJ1

cdr3_nt: TGTGCAGCTCTCCTTGGGTTTCCCCTCCCAGATCTTAAACTCATCTTT
cdr3_aa: CAALLGFPLPDLKLIF
clone_size: -
v_call: TRAV29/DV5
d_call: -
j_call: TRDJ1

cdr3_nt: TGTGCTATTGGGGAAATTTTATCTACGAGTGGACGGGGGGATCCAAACACCGATAAACTCATCTTT
cdr3_aa: CAIGEILSTSGRGDPNTDKLIF
clone_size: -
v_call: TRDV1
d_call: TRDD3
j_call: TRDJ1

cdr3_nt: TGTGCCTGTGACCACGTACTGGGGGTCCCTTTGACAGCACAACTCTTCTTT
cdr3_aa: CACDHVLGVPLTAQLFF
clone_size: medium-sized
v_call: TRDV2
d_call: TRDD3
j_call: TRDJ2

cdr3_nt: TGTGCTCTTGGGGTCCACCTCCCCATCGAATACTGGGGGCTCCACCCCGATAAACTCATCTTT
cdr3_aa: CALGVHLPIEYWGLHPDKLIF
clone_size: few
v_call: TRDV1
d_call: TRDD3
j_call: TRDJ1

cdr3_nt: TGTGCCTGTGACGTACTGGGGGCCAGCTCCTGGGACACCCGACAGATGTTTTTC
cdr3_aa: CACDVLGASSWDTRQMFF
clone_size: few
v_call: TRDV2
d_call: TRDD3
j_call: TRDJ3

cdr3_nt: TGTGCTCTTGGGGAAGTGAGCCTCCACCCGTACACCGATAAACTCATCTTT
cdr3_aa: CALGEVSLHPYTDKLIF
clone_size: -
v_call: TRDV1
d_call: -
j_call: TRDJ1

cdr3_nt: TGTGCTCTTGGGGAACTGGGGGATAGAAACACCGATAAACTCATCTTT
cdr3_aa: CALGELGDRNTDKLIF
clone_size: -
v_call: TRDV1
d_call: TRDD3
j_call: TRDJ1

cdr3_nt: TGTGCCTGTGACAGCGATAGTGTGGGAACTAACACCGATAAACTCATCTTT
cdr3_aa: CACDSDSVGTNTDKLIF
clone_size: -
v_call: TRDV2
d_call: -
j_call: TRDJ1

cdr3_nt: TGTGCTCTTGGGGCAATCCCCCTCCTCTTTGGGTATACGGCAGCACAACTCTTCTTT
cdr3_aa: CALGAIPLLFGYTAAQLFF
clone_size: -
v_call: TRDV1
d_call: -
j_call: TRDJ2

cdr3_nt: TGTGCTCTTGGGGACTCCTCTTCTAGCAGATACTGGGGGATCCCTCGGGGGGCCACCGATAAACTCATCTTT
cdr3_aa: CALGDSSSSRYWGIPRGATDKLIF
clone_size: few
v_call: TRDV1
d_call: TRDD3
j_call: TRDJ1

cdr3_nt: TGTGCTCTTGGGGAACTAATAGGCTGGGGGGTGTACACCGATAAACTCATCTTT
cdr3_aa: CALGELIGWGVYTDKLIF
clone_size: -
v_call: TRDV1
d_call: TRDD3
j_call: TRDJ1

cdr3_nt: -
cdr3_aa: CSVLLCSVVGDRFSWDTRQMFF
clone_size: few
v_call: TRAV29/DV5
d_call: -
j_call: TRDJ3

cdr3_nt: TGTGCTCTTGGGGAACGATTTTTCCCTGTACTGGGGGATACGCGGAACGGACGGAGGCTCATCTTT
cdr3_aa: CALGERFFPVLGDTRNGRRLIF
clone_size: few
v_call: TRDV1
d_call: TRDD3
j_call: TRDJ1

cdr3_nt: TGTGCCTGTGACACCTTACTGGGGGATACTTGGGACACCCGACAGATGTTTTTC
cdr3_aa: CACDTLLGDTWDTRQMFF
clone_size: medium-sized
v_call: TRDV2
d_call: TRDD3
j_call: TRDJ3

cdr3_nt: TGTGCCTTTCCTGAGGGTGATACCTTGACATCACAACTCTTCTTT
cdr3_aa: CAFPEGDTLTSQLFF
clone_size: -
v_call: TRDV3
d_call: -
j_call: TRDJ2